The next 30 T cell receptor beta chains were all read from a single sample in a study of T cell responses to AZD1222 COVID-19 vaccine. The assay was immunoSEQ multiplex PCR, and TCRdb's table has in-frame clones only and misses some. The sample has about 66,000 clones, about 90% seen once. This material consisted of peripheral blood, taken on day 0 of AZD1222 vaccination. The receptors shown here come from an adult in good health.

Points on this clone: A read error may account for a junction end that differs from germline. V and J are TRBV24-1 and TRBJ1-2; D perhaps matches TRBD1 (5 bases). Germline V gives CDR1 KGHDR, CDR2 SFDVKD. The CDR3 runs 17 residues. This CDR3 is CATSGGRASDPSYGHTF. The DNA of the CDR3 is TGTGCCACCAGTGGGGGCCGGGCCAGCGACCCGAGTTATGGCCACACCTTC.

The CDR3 DNA follows: TGCGCCAGCAGCTTGGAGGGACAGGGAGCAGATACGCAGTATTTT. It codes for CASSLEGQGADTQYF. This chain joins TRBV5-1 and TRBJ2-3; 9 nucleotides agree with TRBD1. The CDR3 has 15 residues. V lost 0 bases and J lost 4; bases outside the gene matches: 3. From germline, CDR1 is SGHRS and CDR2 YFSETQ.

The chain combines TRBV4-3 with TRBJ1-2; possibly TRBD1 for D (5 bases). There are 15 residues in the CDR3. Germline V gene sequence: CDR1 LGHNA, CDR2 YSLEER. V was cut by 0 bases and J by 4 bases, with 12 bases left in between. CDR3 DNA sequence: TGCGCCAGCAGCCAAGAGGCAGGGAAGAGCTATGGCTACACCTTC. Encoded protein: CASSQEAGKSYGYTF.

This chain links TRBV18 with TRBJ1-2; D is unresolved. V lost 4 bases, J lost 4 bases, and 13 bases lay in between. Germline V gives CDR1 KGHSH, CDR2 LQKENI. The CDR3 spans 14 residues. CDR3 sequence reads: CASSLEQISYGYTF. The CDR3 DNA reads TGTGCCAGCTCACTAGAGCAGATTTCCTATGGCTACACCTTC.

V and J are TRBV7-3 and TRBJ2-2, with a possible D match to TRBD1 (5 bases). The CDR3 totals 13 residues. V was cut by 2 bases and J by 4 bases, with 5 bases left in between. Germline V gives CDR1 SGHTA, CDR2 FQGTGA. The CDR3 reads CASSLQGTGELFF. The CDR3 nucleotides read TGTGCCAGCAGCTTACAGGGCACCGGGGAGCTGTTTTTT.

The chain employs TRBV4-2 and TRBJ2-1; TRBD1 aligns across 10 bases. V dropped 6 bases and J dropped 5; count of bases not matched to a gene: 7. The CDR3 totals 15 residues. Germline CDR1 and CDR2: LGHNA and YNFKEQ. CDR3 DNA sequence: TGTGCCAGCAGAAAGGGGACAGGGGTAAACAATGAGCAGTTCTTC. This sequence encodes CASRKGTGVNNEQFF.

As DNA, the CDR3 is TGTGCCAGCAGTGACTCCGCTAGCAGTAGCACAGATACGCAGTATTTT. Its translation is CASSDSASSSTDTQYF. This chain connects TRBV6-4 to TRBJ2-3; weak D call: TRBD2 (5 bases). Trimming removed 0 bases from V and 0 bases from J, with 10 bases in between. This CDR3 region has 16 residues. In germline, CDR1 is MRHNA, CDR2 SNTAGT.

In the case of this clone: The conserved closing phenylalanine or tryptophan is absent in this CDR3, likely reflecting a read error. The limits of the CDR3 on the DNA are not certain, so only TCRdb's listed CDR3 is given. This sequence joins TRBV19 and TRBJ1-4. Germline values: CDR1 LNHDA, CDR2 SQIVND (reference sequence). Including both end residues, the CDR3 is 8 amino acids long. CDR3 residues: CASSIGGP.

This chain uses TRBV5-5 with TRBJ1-1; D is unclear. V was cut by 0 bases and J by 4 bases, with 7 bases left in between. Germline values: CDR1 SGHKS, CDR2 YYEKEE (reference sequence). The CDR3 contains 13 residues. This CDR3 is CASSLAVSTEAFF. The CDR3 nucleotides read TGTGCCAGCAGCTTGGCGGTTAGCACTGAAGCTTTCTTT.

The chain carries TRBV2 and TRBJ2-3; a possible D gene is TRBD2 (5 bases). The CDR3 runs to 15 residues. Looked up from germline, CDR1 is SNHLY and CDR2 is FYNNEI. Trimming took off 4 bases at V and 0 bases at J, with 11 bases between the two ends. The DNA of the CDR3 is TGTGCCAGCAGTGGGGTATGGACTAGCACAGATACGCAGTATTTT. This translates into CASSGVWTSTDTQYF.

The J gene is TRBJ2-4, the V gene TRBV9; a weak D match, TRBD2 (6 bases). Per germline, CDR1 SGDLS and CDR2 YYNGEE. There are 15 residues in the CDR3. Between the trimmed V and J ends, which lost 0 bases and 7 bases, there was a span of 14 bases. The CDR3 loop is CASSVGGGEWNIQYF. The CDR3 DNA sequence: TGTGCCAGCAGCGTAGGCGGAGGGGAATGGAACATTCAGTACTTC.

The chain carries TRBV5-4 and TRBJ1-1; D is perhaps TRBD1 (6 bases). CDR3 length: 16 residues. CDR1 is SGHNT, CDR2 YYREEE, per germline (reference sequence). V was clipped by 0 bases and J by 0 bases, with 12 bases between them. Written as DNA, the CDR3 is TGTGCCAGCAGCTTGGAGGGGGGCTGGGTGAACACTGAAGCTTTCTTT. This translates into CASSLEGGWVNTEAFF.

The CDR3 loop is CASSSPGTSGYNEQFF. The CDR3 nucleotides read TGTGCCAGCAGCTCCCCGGGGACTAGCGGTTACAATGAGCAGTTCTTC. The rearrangement joins TRBV7-9 to TRBJ2-1; 11 nucleotides line up with TRBD2. Per germline, CDR1 SEHNR and CDR2 FQNEAQ (reference sequence). V lost 4 bases and J lost 4; bases outside the gene matches: 6. CDR3 size: 16 residues.

This sequence joins TRBV3-1 (or the pseudogene TRBV3-2) and TRBJ2-5; no clear D. Germline-derived CDR1 and CDR2 are LGHDT and YNNKEL (reference sequence). CDR3 length: 12 residues. V lost 4 bases, J lost 2 bases, and 5 bases lay in between. CDR3 amino acids: CASSRTQETQYF. For the CDR3, the DNA is TGTGCCAGCAGCCGGACGCAAGAGACCCAGTACTTC.

V usage is TRBV25-1 and J usage is TRBJ1-1; perhaps TRBD1 as D (6 bases). CDR3 length: 15 amino acids. V lost 7 bases and J lost 1, with 16 bases in between. Germline V lookup: CDR1 MGHDK, CDR2 SYGVNS. The CDR3 DNA is TGTGCCAGCAATCCAGCCGGGACAAGGAACACTGAAGCTTTCTTT. Translated: CASNPAGTRNTEAFF.

This clone was seen only a few times. The chain has TRBV3-1 (or the pseudogene TRBV3-2) and TRBJ2-5, with 10 bases lining up with TRBD2. Germline CDR1 LGHDT, CDR2 YNNKEL (reference sequence). The junction had 12 bases not matched to a gene; V was cut back by 0 bases and J by 5 bases. The CDR3 is made up of 18 amino acids. The chain's CDR3 is CASSQDRASGSVRETQYF. The CDR3 DNA reads TGTGCCAGCAGCCAAGATCGGGCTAGCGGGAGTGTCAGGGAGACCCAGTACTTC.

The chain employs TRBV28 and TRBJ2-1, with D perhaps TRBD1 (5 bases). In germline, CDR1 is MDHEN, CDR2 SYDVKM. V was clipped by 6 bases and J by 2 bases, with 17 bases between them. CDR3 length: 16 amino acids. CDR3: CASSTEGVGAYNEQFF. DNA for the CDR3: TGTGCCAGCAGCACCGAAGGGGTTGGGGCCTACAATGAGCAGTTCTTC.

J is TRBJ1-3 and V is TRBV9; D not certain. The CDR3 is 13 residues long. The germline CDR1 and CDR2 sequences are SGDLS and YYNGEE. The V and J ends lost 0 bases and 6 bases respectively, with 7 bases between them. In nucleotides, the CDR3 is TGTGCCAGCAGCGTAGAAGGTGTAAACACCATATATTTT. This codes for CASSVEGVNTIYF.

The J gene is TRBJ2-3, the V gene TRBV30; 9 nucleotides match TRBD2. Germline V CDR1 and CDR2: GTSNPN, SVGIG (reference sequence). The V and J ends lost 4 bases and 6 bases, in that order; junction bases with no gene match: 11. This CDR3 is 15 amino acids long. CDR3 nucleotides: TGTGCCTGGATTTGGGGTAGCGGGGGACTCGATACGCAGTATTTT. Translation: CAWIWGSGGLDTQYF.

This clone appeared a single time. The chain joins TRBV7-9 to TRBJ1-1; tentative D call: TRBD1 (6 bases). Germline V gene lookup returns CDR1 SEHNR and CDR2 FQNEAQ (reference sequence). Trimming took 1 base from V and 2 from J, leaving 17 bases between them. This CDR3 region has 17 residues. CDR3 in amino acids: CASSLESIEGGNTEAFF. Here the CDR3 DNA reads TGTGCCAGCAGCTTAGAAAGTATCGAAGGGGGAAACACTGAAGCTTTCTTT.

V usage is TRBV6-4 and J usage is TRBJ2-3; D is possibly TRBD2 (6 bases). Germline loops: CDR1 MRHNA, CDR2 SNTAGT. The CDR3 has 14 amino acids. The V end lost 7 bases, the J end lost 2 bases, and 13 bases lay between the germline ends. In DNA, the CDR3 is TGTGCCAGCAAAGGAGGGGTCGACACAGATACGCAGTATTTT. It translates to CASKGGVDTDTQYF.

The V gene is TRBV29-1, the J gene TRBJ1-2, with D possibly matching TRBD1 (6 bases). CDR3 length equals 13 residues. V was cut by 8 bases and J by 8 bases, with 21 bases left in between. Germline V gene lookup returns CDR1 SQVTM and CDR2 ANQGSEA. Here the CDR3 DNA reads TGCAGCTGCCACAGGGCCAGCTGGGAGGGCTACACCTTC. Translated, it gives CSCHRASWEGYTF.

In its sample, this clone was seen once. This chain joins TRBV18 and TRBJ2-5, with TRBD2 identical over 8 bases. V shed 0 bases and J 6 bases; nucleotides not matched to a gene: 9. The CDR3 is made up of 16 amino acids. Germline V gene data show CDR1 as KGHSH and CDR2 as LQKENI. In nucleotides, the CDR3 is TGTGCCAGCTCACCACCAACGGGGGGGCCTCAAAAGACCCAGTACTTC. It is translated as CASSPPTGGPQKTQYF.

The chain is built from TRBV5-1 and TRBJ1-1; TRBD1 is a possible D gene (5 bases). This CDR3 has 16 residues. V was pared by 1 base and J by 0 bases, with 13 bases between. The germline V gene has CDR1 SGHRS and CDR2 YFSETQ. In nucleotides, the CDR3 is TGCGCCAGCAGCTTGCGGCAGGGTGAGATGAACACTGAAGCTTTCTTT. Its protein product is CASSLRQGEMNTEAFF.

The chain carries TRBV11-2 and TRBJ2-7; D ambiguous. V lost 1 base to trimming and J lost 7 bases, with 20 bases between them. In germline, CDR1 is SGHAT, CDR2 FQNNGV. CDR3 length: 16 residues. The CDR3 sequence is CASSLVTGQFIGEQYF. CDR3 sequence (DNA): TGTGCCAGCAGCTTAGTAACGGGCCAGTTTATTGGGGAGCAGTACTTC.

This clone was detected only once. V gene TRBV19 combines with J gene TRBJ1-1, with TRBD1 matching 7 bases. Germline CDR1 reads LNHDA; CDR2 reads SQIVND (reference sequence). V lost 4 bases to trimming and J lost 0 bases; unmatched junction nucleotides: 5. The CDR3 covers 15 residues. This CDR3 is CASSKGTVVNTEAFF. The CDR3 nucleotides are TGTGCCAGTAGTAAGGGGACAGTTGTGAACACTGAAGCTTTCTTT. Combining the CDR3 with reference TRBV19 and TRBJ1-1 gives the whole variable domain DGGITQSPKYLFRKEGQNVTLSCEQNLNHDAMYWYRQDPGQGLRLIYYSQIVNDFQKGDIAEGYSVSREKKESFPLTVTSAQKNPTAFYLCASSKGTVVNTEAFFGQGTRLTVV.

The J gene is TRBJ1-2, the V gene TRBV30, with 12 bases fitting TRBD1. Germline lookup yields CDR1 GTSNPN and CDR2 SVGIG (reference sequence). The CDR3 totals 14 residues. Unmatched junction bases numbered 6, after V lost 3 bases and J lost 7 bases. CDR3 DNA sequence: TGTGCCTGGAGCTTGGGACAGGGGGCCGGTGGCTACACCTTC. Translation: CAWSLGQGAGGYTF.

V and J are TRBV9 and TRBJ1-4, with D unresolved. The CDR3 consists of 17 residues. The V end was cut by 4 bases, the J end by 3 bases, with 19 bases between. CDR1 is SGDLS and CDR2 is YYNGEE in the germline V gene. The chain's CDR3 is CASSPTLFGLSNEKLFF. CDR3 in DNA: TGTGCCAGCAGCCCCACCCTTTTTGGCTTGTCTAATGAAAAACTGTTTTTT.

The V call is TRBV5-5, the J call TRBJ2-6; D perhaps matches TRBD2 (6 bases). Germline V gene sequence: CDR1 SGHKS, CDR2 YYEKEE (reference sequence). This CDR3 spans 17 amino acids. Trimming stripped 3 bases from V and 1 base from J, with 14 bases between. CDR3 nucleotide sequence: TGTGCCAGCAGCTCACTACGCCGGGGGTCTGGGGCCAACGTCCTGACTTTC. It encodes CASSSLRRGSGANVLTF.

The rearrangement links TRBV5-6 to TRBJ2-4; TRBD1 agrees at 8 bases. This CDR3 has 14 amino acids. Germline V gives CDR1 SGHDT, CDR2 YYEEEE. V lost 2 bases, J lost 9 bases, and 7 bases stayed unmatched. CDR3 residues: CASSFGGQGVIQYF. CDR3 nucleotide sequence: TGTGCCAGCAGCTTTGGTGGACAGGGAGTCATTCAGTACTTC.